This TCR beta chain was documented in a study of cytomegalovirus exposure and HLA in healthy donors. Study results and caveats: Judged likely to be a sequencing artifact was a cluster of highly shared sequence variants.

Note on this clone: What it recognizes is unknown.

The V gene lost 3 bases and the J gene lost 0 bases, with 16 bases spanning the gap. Germline CDR1 is GTSNPN and CDR2 is SVGIG (reference sequence). CDR3 length: 16 residues. The PCR contained 60 Vbeta and 13 Jbeta primers. Generated by immunoSEQ multiplex PCR, the TCRdb table keeps only in-frame clones and is missing some. This sample has 55,000 to 90,000 clones, with roughly 79% found just once. The sequence came from a man aged 50 to 60 in good health and CMV-seronegative. The chain links TRBV30 to TRBJ2-3; perhaps TRBD1 as D (7 bases). Sequencing was carried out using PBMCs. The CDR3 coding sequence is TGTGCCTGGAGCCAGGGGGGTTACCTTAGCACAGATACGCAGTATTTT. This gives the protein CAWSQGGYLSTDTQYF.